This T cell receptor (beta chain) was sequenced during a study of shared clonotypes between healthy human individuals (dated by TCRdb to 2018 to 2021). With regard to the full study: The cohort included three men and a couple of women between 18 and 49 years of age. For each donor, CD4 naive and CD4 memory were each run on three plates, CD8 naive on two plates, and CD8 memory on one plate. To estimate repertoire size and how much clonotype sharing occurs between individuals, the study deeply sequenced the blood TCR repertoires of 4 to 6 healthy adults. Different laboratories and diverse techniques were used to prepare libraries and sequence TCR repertoires, to increase sequencing depth and limit assay-specific biases. Each donor's leukapheresis produced roughly between about 0.85 and 10 billion PBMCs.

A note on this clone: Which antigen it targets is not known. Nothing much larger sits one base from this clone, and base qualities are not available.

What the research found in general, with its limitations: Compared with non-shared clonotypes, the clonotypes found in all four sorted-subset donors had higher generation probabilities. Based on pairwise subsampling, the degree of clonotype sharing among donors was expected to be affected by sequencing depth. Approximately 5% of naive CD4, around 3.5% of naive CD8, approximately 2.2% of memory CD4, and over 0.35% of memory CD8 clonotypes were shared across a few donors. Naive subsets generally had larger estimated clonotype richness than memory subsets. Incomplete sequencing was indicated by rarefaction of sorted-subset datasets, despite the large sequencing depth. Sampling was restricted to blood, and TCR repertoires in tissue are likely to differ from TCR repertoires in blood. The genetic and exposure-history diversity represented was limited by the small number of donors.

CD8 naive samples consisted of CD45RO-negative cells that were positively selected for CCR7, yielding a CD45RA+CCR7+ population without TemRA cells. Healthy HIV-negative adults with no recently reported acute infections or vaccinations were included as donors. Every donor was a Caucasian adult residing in Nashville, Tennessee, USA. Blood was obtained by leukapheresis, after which PBMCs were separated by Ficoll-Histopaque density gradient centrifugation and cryopreserved in liquid nitrogen vapor phase. Purity and quantity of every magnetically sorted T cell population were checked by analytical flow cytometry. Genomic DNA was isolated from each sorted fraction and quantified by UV absorbance on a Nanodrop 2000c. TCR CDR3 regions were amplified from genomic DNA by multiplex PCR using the deep immunoSEQ assay. Extracted genomic DNA from each cell subset was spread evenly across all wells of several immunoSEQ 96-well plates, with each plate serving as a replicate. Each replicate PCR for sorted subsets received about 220 ng genomic DNA, equal to some 32,000 T cell genomes. Purified libraries were quantified with a Qubit 3.0 fluorometer, sized on a Bioanalyzer 2100, and re-quantified with the KAPA Library Quantification kit. Every immunoSEQ 96-well plate was sequenced on a dedicated single-read 150-cycle Illumina NextSeq 550 flow cell. On the study's bioinformatics: Because the immunoSEQ output included only junctional sequences and no quality scores, the filtering could not be the same as the filtering used for full-length reads. Sequences were annotated with PyIR, a Python wrapper for IgBLAST v1.9, and V/J genes and CDR3 were assigned using IMGT germline references. Reads were removed for weak V/J assignments (E-value above 1e-6), missing CDR3, stop codons, out-of-frame junctions, or ambiguous translated residues. V3J clonotypes were defined by identical inferred V gene, J gene, and CDR3 amino acid sequence. The percentage overlap between two repertoires was calculated by dividing the number of shared unique clonotypes by the size of the smaller repertoire. Repertoire richness was assessed with RTK rarefaction, the Chao1 estimator, and Recon v2.1 estimates of unobserved clonotypes. OLGA was used to compute generation probabilities for all TCRbeta clonotypes that the gDNA method yielded from a few donors. TCRdb's version of the immuneACCESS table is confined to in-frame rearrangements and falls short of the full clone set. An unresolved V gene accounts for under half of the shortfall where checked; the remainder is of unknown origin. The DNA was the basis for D and trimming; V, J and clone size are from that table. The table for this sample lists millions of clones; 85% to 95% of them were counted only once. 1.5% to 2% of the sample is in the top ten clones.

This TCR was sampled from a young man in good health. Some clones in this sample may be carry-over from other donors' samples. Sequenced input: naive CD8+ T cells from PBMCs. The cell subset or site label for this specimen denotes: CD45RA+CCR7+.

CDR3 sequence: CASSSQGQDPNYGYTF. The sequenced DNA: TGTGCCAGCAGTTCCCAGGGACAGGACCCTAACTATGGCTACACCTTC. The chain employs TRBV27 and TRBJ1-2, with TRBD1 matching 8 junction bases. As encoded in the germline V gene (reference sequence), CDR1 is MNHEY while CDR2 is SMNVEV. Taken from cysteine to phenylalanine, the CDR3 has 16 residues. Left in the record is the CDR3 DNA by itself, 48 bases read in frame from the first base. V is cut back by 4 bases and J by 0 bases, with 7 bases in the junction unmatched.